The sequence of this TCR beta chain was determined in a study of PD-1 blockade in classical Hodgkin lymphoma (TCRdb year 2020). For context, the study as a whole: Nivolumab dosing was 3 mg/kg intravenously every 2 weeks, continuing until either disease progression or unacceptable toxicity. The study used CyTOF and TCR beta sequencing to define a peripheral blood immune signature of response to PD-1 blockade in classical Hodgkin lymphoma. Summary of the overall study and its limitations: The study was restricted to a single clinical trial cohort, and the causes of repertoire differences, possibly disease activity or prior therapy, were left undefined. Patients starting nivolumab less than 1 year after ASCT had lower diversity and were excluded from later analyses to avoid confounding by immune reconstitution. By C4D1, a significant rise was seen in CD4+ TCR diversity but not in CD8+ TCR diversity (p=0.0027 vs p=0.16), and the rise was most apparent among complete responders (p=0.02). Baseline TCR diversity was reported to be lower in newly diagnosed patients than in healthy donors, and even lower in relapsed/refractory patients. Among trial patients, those achieving complete response had baseline diversity similar to that of newly diagnosed patients, while diversity was significantly lower in partial responders and progressors.

This clone has only one observation. Its antigen is still unknown. One base away there is no much larger clone; base qualities are not given. The Qiagen DNeasy kit was used to extract genomic DNA both from unsorted PBMCs and from the negatively selected CD4+ and CD8+ fractions. Using primers that anneal to V and J segments, immunoSEQ multiplex PCR amplified the TCR beta CDR3 regions. A synthetic immune receptor repertoire was used to minimize amplification bias, and remaining bias was computationally removed after sequencing. Per the source publication's procedure: Custom Python scripts were used to quantify repertoire diversity as the Shannon entropy index. The unsorted, CD4+ and CD8+ repertoires were each analyzed separately, with the exception of combined analyses, where CD4+ and CD8+ sequences were merged in silico. Clonal expansion was defined as a frequency increase of at least 2-fold after treatment compared with C1D1, and clones undetected at baseline were assigned a pseudocount of 0.5. Singleton clones were defined as clones with 0 or 1 copy at C1D1, and non-singleton clones were defined as clones with 2 or more copies. Clones expanded in unsorted samples were annotated as CD4+, CD8+ or unknown by matching protein sequences in sorted samples from the same patient. Wilcoxon tests on paired samples were used to test changes in diversity from C1D1 to C4D1. Not all clones reach the TCRdb copy of this immuneACCESS table, which keeps in-frame sequences only. Checked studies attribute under half of the gap to unresolved V genes and leave the rest unexplained. The DNA gave D and trimming, while V, J and clone size come from that table. This sample holds about 93,000 clones; around 80% were observed only once. Less than 10% of the sample lies in the top ten.

The sample's time point label, in plain terms: cycle 4 day 1 (C4D1), after more than 5 weeks of nivolumab. Relapse after autologous stem cell transplantation had occurred in all trial patients, and cohorts A, B and C were distinguished by prior brentuximab vedotin exposure. The trial cohort included some 53 patients with relapsed/refractory classical Hodgkin lymphoma, and each patient had a best overall response of complete response, partial response or progressive disease. Trial patients were treated with single-agent nivolumab in the multi-cohort phase II CheckMate 205 trial. An independent review committee assessed best overall response by applying the 2007 International Working Group response criteria. PBMCs from the trial were collected at three points: immediately before nivolumab initiation (C1D1), and during therapy at cycle 2 day 1 and cycle 4 day 1. After peripheral blood was drawn into 8 mL Vacutainer Cell Preparation Tubes, PBMCs were isolated by centrifugation and then cryopreserved.

The germline V gene encodes CDR1 LNHDA and CDR2 SQIVND (reference sequence). The V and J ends are trimmed by 3 bases and 0 bases, leaving 11 bases between them. The CDR3 runs 16 residues from the cysteine to the phenylalanine. CDR3 DNA is the only sequence kept; it has 48 bases, read in frame from the first base. The sequence was collected from a human donor with classical Hodgkin lymphoma. The V gene is TRBV19 and the J gene is TRBJ2-2; the D gene lacks a confident call. The sample consisted of peripheral blood mononuclear cells (PBMCs), taken before the fourth cycle of nivolumab. The sequenced DNA is TGTGCCAGTAGTATGGGTAGGATTTCGAACACCGGGGAGCTGTTTTTT. Its coded protein is CASSMGRISNTGELFF.